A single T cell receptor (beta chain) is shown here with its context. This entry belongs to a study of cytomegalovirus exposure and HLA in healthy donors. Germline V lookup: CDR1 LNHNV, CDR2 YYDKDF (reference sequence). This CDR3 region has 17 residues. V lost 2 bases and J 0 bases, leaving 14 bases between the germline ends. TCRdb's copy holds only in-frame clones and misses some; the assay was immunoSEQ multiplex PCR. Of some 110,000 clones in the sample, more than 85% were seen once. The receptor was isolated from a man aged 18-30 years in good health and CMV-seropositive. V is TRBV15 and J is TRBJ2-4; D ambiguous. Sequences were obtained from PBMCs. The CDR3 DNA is TGTGCCACCAGCAGACCCCAGACACGTATAGCCAAAAACATTCAGTACTTC. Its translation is CATSRPQTRIAKNIQYF.